The 7 T cell receptor beta chains below come from one sample, sequenced in a study of T-cell reconstitution after alpha-beta-depleted transplantation in children. Unique molecular identifiers were used to barcode this TCRbeta library. In TCRdb, the PCR reads were re-called with MiXCR into one record per CDR3 protein. This sample yields over 150,000 distinct CDR3 sequences, of which 6.6% are seen a single time; 4.5% to 6.5% belongs to the top ten. Here the sequenced sample was PBMCs, taken before TCRalphabeta/CD19-depleted stem cell transplant. These receptor sequences come from a boy aged 2 to 10 with acute lymphoblastic leukemia, due to receive a stem cell transplant.

This clonotype was detected many times. The V call is TRBV2, the J call TRBJ2-7, with D possibly being TRBD1 or TRBD2 (5 bases each). CDR3 length: 11 residues. Germline CDR1 SNHLY, CDR2 FYNNEI. V was trimmed by 4 bases and J by 9 bases, leaving 10 bases between them. The CDR3 DNA reads TGTGCCAGCAGTGTCAGGGACGCGCAGTACTTC. Translating gives CASSVRDAQYF.

This clonotype was seen many times. The genes are TRBV6-1 and TRBJ2-3; 8 nucleotides line up with TRBD2. This CDR3 is 16 amino acids long. J gave up 0 bases and V 4 bases, and 6 bases lay outside the gene matches. Germline CDR1 is MNHNS and CDR2 is SASEGT. For the CDR3, the DNA is TGTGCCAGCAGTGTGTCTAGCGGGTCTAGCACAGATACGCAGTATTTT. Translating it yields CASSVSSGSSTDTQYF.

Many counts were recorded for this clonotype. The genes are TRBV7-2 and TRBJ2-7; no clear D gene. Germline CDR1 SGHTA, CDR2 FQGNSA. Trimming pared 6 bases from V and 4 bases from J, leaving 13 bases between. The CDR3 contains 13 residues. CDR3 nucleotide sequence: TGTGCCAGCAGTTTCCCCCCCCGATACGAGCAGTACTTC. It yields the protein CASSFPPRYEQYF.

This clonotype was detected ten times or more. The chain is built from TRBV29-1 and TRBJ2-7; 8 bases map to TRBD1. The trim removed 5 bases at V and 3 bases at J, leaving 6 bases unmatched. There are 13 residues in the CDR3. Germline CDR1 is SQVTM and CDR2 is ANQGSEA. CDR3 nucleotide sequence: TGCAGCGTTCTGACAGGGGATAGCTACGAGCAGTACTTC. Translation gives CSVLTGDSYEQYF.

The rearrangement uses TRBV20-1 and TRBJ2-4; 8 positions agree with TRBD1. The CDR3 consists of 14 residues. Trimming at V came to 2 bases and at J to 14 bases, leaving 14 bases not matched to a gene. Germline V gives CDR1 DFQATT, CDR2 SNEGSKA (reference sequence). The CDR3 nucleotides are TGCAGTGCTAGAAACCCGGGACAGGCCTCCGCAAAGTACTTC. It translates to CSARNPGQASAKYF.

The chain has TRBV30 and TRBJ1-1; 7 bases are a match to TRBD1. Germline loops: CDR1 GTSNPN, CDR2 SVGIG (reference sequence). V gave up 0 bases and J gave up 8 bases; unmatched junction bases: 6. The CDR3 loop spans 13 amino acids. CDR3 protein: CAWSVDRAREAFF. DNA for the CDR3: TGTGCCTGGAGTGTAGACAGGGCCCGCGAAGCTTTCTTT.

CDR3 loop: CASSWTETNSPLHF. The CDR3 DNA is TGTGCCAGCAGCTGGACAGAGACTAATTCACCCCTCCACTTT. The chain employs TRBV7-2 and TRBJ1-6; D possibly corresponds to TRBD1 (6 bases). Germline loops: CDR1 SGHTA, CDR2 FQGNSA. The V end lost 4 bases, the J end lost 6 bases, and 10 bases lay between the germline ends. The CDR3 length is 14 residues.